What follows are 16 T cell receptor beta chains derived from one specimen sequenced in a study of blood T cell repertoires in COVID-19. Assay used: immunoSEQ multiplex PCR; TCRdb lists only in-frame clones, some missing. The sample gives about 200,000 clones, approximately 80% of which show up once; around 5.2% is in the top ten. The sample was PBMCs or T cells enriched from blood (not recorded which). These receptors came from a woman aged 55-70 years with acute COVID-19.

This chain uses TRBV4-2 with TRBJ2-2; 7 positions match TRBD2. J lost 0 bases, V lost 4 bases, and 2 bases had no gene match. The CDR3 is 15 amino acids. Looked up from germline, CDR1 is LGHNA and CDR2 is YNFKEQ. The CDR3, as DNA: TGTGCCAGCAGCCGAGCGGGGACGAACACCGGGGAGCTGTTTTTT. Its translation: CASSRAGTNTGELFF.

This rearrangement joins TRBV19 to TRBJ2-1; 9 nucleotides align to TRBD2. Germline V gene lookup returns CDR1 LNHDA and CDR2 SQIVND (reference sequence). V shed 5 bases, J shed 12 bases, and the junction held 5 bases outside the gene matches. The CDR3 sequence is 12 residues long. For the CDR3, the DNA is TGTGCCAGTAGTCATAGCGGGGGCATGCAGTTCTTC. It is translated as CASSHSGGMQFF.

The chain employs TRBV6-2 or TRBV6-3 and TRBJ2-3, with 9 bases lining up with TRBD2. Germline V gene data show CDR1 as MNHEY and CDR2 as SVGEGT. The CDR3 has 16 amino acids. The junction had 7 bases not matched to a gene; V was cut back by 0 bases and J by 6 bases. The CDR3 spells CASSYSTSGLADTQYF. The DNA of the CDR3 is TGTGCCAGCAGTTACTCGACTAGCGGACTCGCGGATACGCAGTATTTT.

The gene calls are TRBV2 and TRBJ2-7; 10 positions agree with TRBD1. Germline values: CDR1 SNHLY, CDR2 FYNNEI. This CDR3 spans 14 amino acids. V lost 8 bases, J lost 2 bases, and 6 bases stayed unmatched. CDR3 region: CASRRQGATYEQYF. The CDR3 DNA follows: TGTGCCAGCCGCAGACAGGGGGCTACCTACGAGCAGTACTTC. The entire variable domain, with the rest obtained from reference TRBV2 and TRBJ2-7, is as follows: EPEVTQTPSHQVTQMGQEVILRCVPISNHLYFYWYRQILGQKVEFLVSFYNNEISEKSEIFDDQFSVERPDGSNFTLKIRSTKLEDSAMYFCASRRQGATYEQYFGPGTRLTVT.

This clone was detected a few times. This chain uses TRBV7-9 with TRBJ1-2; D is uncertain. The V gene's germline CDR1 is SEHNR and CDR2 FQNEAQ (reference sequence). Trimming stripped 5 bases from V and 0 bases from J, with 19 bases between. The CDR3 spans 17 residues. CDR3 amino acids: CASSPTYGIEANYGYTF. The CDR3, as DNA: TGTGCCAGCAGCCCTACTTACGGGATCGAAGCTAACTATGGCTACACCTTC.

The rearrangement links TRBV5-6 to TRBJ1-5; weak D call: TRBD1 (5 bases). The CDR3 runs 15 residues. V was shortened by 1 base and J by 2 bases, with 10 bases between the two germline ends. CDR1 and CDR2 from the germline V gene are SGHDT and YYEEEE. The CDR3 sequence: CASSLWDSGNQPQHF. CDR3 nucleotide sequence: TGTGCCAGCAGCTTGTGGGACTCGGGCAATCAGCCCCAGCATTTT.

The genes are TRBV7-2 and TRBJ2-1; TRBD1 might be the D (6 bases). This CDR3 is 13 amino acids long. Looked up from germline, CDR1 is SGHTA and CDR2 is FQGNSA. V shed 2 bases and J shed 8 bases, with 10 bases lying between them. CDR3 bases: TGTGCCAGCAGCTTACGGCAGGGGTATGAGCAGTTCTTC. Its protein is CASSLRQGYEQFF.

This clone occurred many times. This specimen includes other DNA sequences encoding the same CDR3. The V gene is TRBV9, the J gene TRBJ2-7; 9 bases agree with TRBD1. The ends lost 2 bases at V and 2 bases at J; junction bases unmatched: 2. The length of the CDR3 is 14 residues. Germline-derived CDR1 and CDR2 are SGDLS and YYNGEE. The CDR3 loop reads CASSVGQGTYEQYF. As DNA, the CDR3 is TGTGCCAGCAGCGTTGGACAGGGGACCTACGAGCAGTACTTC.

This clone was detected only a few times. CDR3 DNA sequence: TGTGCCAGCAGCCAAGGTCACAGCTATGGCTACACCTTC. Translating gives CASSQGHSYGYTF. V and J are TRBV3-1 (or the pseudogene TRBV3-2) and TRBJ1-2; D uncertain. CDR3 length: 13 amino acids. V lost 1 base and J lost 4, with 7 bases in between. The V gene's germline CDR1 is LGHDT and CDR2 YNNKEL (reference sequence).

The sample holds one count of this clone. The V call is TRBV5-1, the J call TRBJ2-5, with a tentative D call TRBD2 (6 bases). Trimming stripped 4 bases from V and 5 bases from J, with 24 bases between. The CDR3 consists of 17 residues. The germline V gene has CDR1 SGHRS and CDR2 YFSETQ. The CDR3 spells CASSLTNSGNGRETQYF. The CDR3 coding sequence is TGCGCCAGCAGCCTCACAAATTCAGGGAATGGGAGGGAGACCCAGTACTTC.

The rearrangement joins TRBV6-5 to TRBJ2-5, with 9 bases aligning to TRBD2. The length of the CDR3 is 15 residues. The germline V gene encodes CDR1 MNHEY and CDR2 SVGAGI. V dropped 7 bases and J dropped 5; count of bases not matched to a gene: 11. CDR3 nucleotides: TGTGCCAGCATTTCAGCGGGGGGAGGGAAGGAGACCCAGTACTTC. Encoded protein: CASISAGGGKETQYF.

The rearrangement links TRBV5-4 to TRBJ1-5; TRBD1 aligns across 7 bases. The CDR3 covers 17 residues. V lost 4 bases and J lost 3; bases outside the gene matches: 13. The germline V gene encodes CDR1 SGHNT and CDR2 YYREEE (reference sequence). Written as DNA, the CDR3 is TGTGCCAGCAGCAACCGCACAGGGGCAATCTTCAATCAGCCCCAGCATTTT. Translating gives CASSNRTGAIFNQPQHF. The full variable domain, rest sourced from reference TRBV5-4 and TRBJ1-5, is ETGVTQSPTHLIKTRGQQVTLRCSSQSGHNTVSWYQQALGQGPQFIFQYYREEENGRGNFPPRFSGLQFPNYSSELNVNALELDDSALYLCASSNRTGAIFNQPQHFGDGTRLSIL.

The CDR3 coding sequence is TGTGCCAGTAGTGATCGTTCGGCAGGGCACCATGGCTACACCTTC. This codes for CASSDRSAGHHGYTF. The V and J genes are TRBV19 and TRBJ1-2; possible D gene TRBD1, 5 bases. The CDR3 is made up of 15 amino acids. Germline V gives CDR1 LNHDA, CDR2 SQIVND (reference sequence). The V end lost 5 bases, the J end lost 6 bases, and 19 bases lay between the germline ends.

The V and J genes are TRBV2 and TRBJ2-1, with 11 nucleotides matching TRBD2. Germline CDR1 is SNHLY and CDR2 is FYNNEI. The CDR3 is 15 residues long. Trimming removed 2 bases from V and 5 bases from J; junction bases left unmatched: 2. The CDR3 nucleotides are TGTGCCAGCAGTGAACGACTAGCGGGGAACAATGAGCAGTTCTTC. Encoded protein: CASSERLAGNNEQFF. Looking up the rest from reference TRBV2 and TRBJ2-1 gives the full variable domain: EPEVTQTPSHQVTQMGQEVILRCVPISNHLYFYWYRQILGQKVEFLVSFYNNEISEKSEIFDDQFSVERPDGSNFTLKIRSTKLEDSAMYFCASSERLAGNNEQFFGPGTRLTVL.

This rearrangement joins TRBV10-1 to TRBJ2-7; 7 nucleotides line up with TRBD1. The germline gives CDR1 WNHNN, CDR2 SYGVQD (reference sequence). J was trimmed by 6 bases and V by 5 bases; bases with no gene match: 7. The CDR3 is made up of 13 amino acids. CDR3 bases: TGCGCCAGCAGTTCACAGGGGATAGGCGAGCAGTACTTC. Residues: CASSSQGIGEQYF.

The chain recombines TRBV29-1 with TRBJ1-2, with unresolved D. The CDR3 length is 14 residues. Per germline, CDR1 SQVTM and CDR2 ANQGSEA. Trimming pared 4 bases from V and 3 bases from J, leaving 15 bases between. The CDR3 DNA follows: TGCAGCGTTGTAAAAGAGAGGGTTGACTATGGCTACACCTTC. This gives the protein CSVVKERVDYGYTF.